This T cell receptor (beta chain) was captured by sequencing in a study of T cell responses to AZD1222 COVID-19 vaccine. Findings and limits, study-wide: Without day 14 samples, only post-peak T cell repertoires were studied. Seropositive status at baseline applied to only a handful of AZD1222 recipients. Donors were largely white British and mainly female; clonal diversity was possibly underestimated.

This CDR3 region has 13 residues. V dropped 1 base and J dropped 6 bases, with 10 bases sitting between them. Germline CDR1 reads SGHVS; CDR2 reads FQNEAQ. In regard to this clone: The antigen is undetermined.

Clones were sequenced by immunoSEQ multiplex PCR, and TCRdb holds only the in-frame ones, with some missing. Counted here are tens of thousands of clones, 90% to 95% occurring once; the ten biggest clones make up roughly 5.4%. This sequence joins TRBV7-8 and TRBJ2-7, with a possible D match to TRBD2 (6 bases). This specimen consisted of peripheral blood, obtained on day 0 of AZD1222 vaccination. The TCR comes from an adult in good health. The chain's CDR3 is CASSLEAGSEQYF. The CDR3 DNA reads TGTGCCAGCAGCTTAGAGGCGGGATCCGAGCAGTACTTC.